The sequence of this TCR beta chain was determined in a study of blood T cells in healthy people across ages. Primed by a sample-barcoded 5' primer and a J-beta primer mix, a second PCR proceeded for 7 to 11 cycles. A template-switch adaptor containing 12 random nucleotides labeled each cDNA molecule. From the 5' RACE reads, TCRdb called clonotypes with MiXCR, one entry per CDR3 protein. The table lists approximately 700,000 distinct CDR3 sequences, roughly 32% of them singletons, with 15% in the top ten. The ends were cut back, 0 bases at V and 1 base at J, with 17 bases in the middle. Per germline, CDR1 SGHKS and CDR2 YYEKEE (reference sequence). There are 17 residues in the CDR3. To note about this clonotype: Its cognate antigen is unknown.

General study points: Donor CMV status, an unknown factor, possibly confounded changes in expanded clonotypes. Long-lived and aged donors differed, with more naive CD4+ cells and higher diversity in the long-lived.

At least 5.5 micrograms of total RNA were extracted per sample. This chain joins TRBV5-5 and TRBJ2-7, with D hard to call. The source material was blood. This sequence originates from a woman older than 75 in good health. The DNA for the CDR3 is TGTGCCAGCAGCTTGGGCCAGAAAGGGCGCTTTTCCTACGAGCAGTACTTC. Its protein product is CASSLGQKGRFSYEQYF.